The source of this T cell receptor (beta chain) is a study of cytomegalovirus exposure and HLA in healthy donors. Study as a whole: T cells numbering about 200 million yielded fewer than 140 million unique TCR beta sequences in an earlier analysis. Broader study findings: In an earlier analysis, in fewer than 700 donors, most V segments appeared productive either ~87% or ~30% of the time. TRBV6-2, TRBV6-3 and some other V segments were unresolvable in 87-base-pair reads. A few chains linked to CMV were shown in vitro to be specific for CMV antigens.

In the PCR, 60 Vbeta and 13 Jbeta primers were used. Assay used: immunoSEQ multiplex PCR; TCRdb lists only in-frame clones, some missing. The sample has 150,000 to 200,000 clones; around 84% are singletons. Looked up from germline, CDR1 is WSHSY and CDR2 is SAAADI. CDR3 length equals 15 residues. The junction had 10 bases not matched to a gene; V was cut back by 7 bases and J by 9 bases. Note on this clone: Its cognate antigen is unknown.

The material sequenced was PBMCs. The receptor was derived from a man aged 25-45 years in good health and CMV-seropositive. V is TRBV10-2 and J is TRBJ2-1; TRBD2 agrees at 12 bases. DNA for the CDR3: TGCGCCAGCATTCTGACTAGCGGGAGAAACGGTGAGCAGTTCTTC. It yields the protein CASILTSGRNGEQFF.